This T cell receptor (beta chain) comes out of a study of T cell repertoires in cytomegalovirus infection. At the level of the study: It can be stated that public TCR beta signatures indicated CMV infection as well as a matching HLA type.

Notes on the study in general: The cumulative frequency of public TCR beta families identified carriers of CMV plus the relevant HLA. HLA-C-restricted CMV clonotypes gave the most frequent clonotype in two of eight donors.

About this clonotype itself: As yet, its antigen is unknown.

TCRdb reanalysed the reads using MiXCR and keeps one entry per CDR3 protein. This table holds a few hundred thousand distinct CDR3 sequences, approximately 9% found once. This TCR was recovered from a human donor in good health (CMV status not recorded). Some clones in this sample may be carry-over from other donors' samples. Source material: PBMCs.

The CDR3, as DNA: TGTGCCAGCAGCTTAGCGGTTCAGGGAGGTCAGCCCCAGCATTTT. It codes for CASSLAVQGGQPQHF. This chain joins TRBV7-2 and TRBJ1-5; D may be TRBD1 (5 bases). In germline, CDR1 is SGHTA, CDR2 FQGNSA. Trimming shortened V by 0 bases and J by 6 bases, and 12 bases separated the two germline ends. The CDR3 has 15 amino acids.